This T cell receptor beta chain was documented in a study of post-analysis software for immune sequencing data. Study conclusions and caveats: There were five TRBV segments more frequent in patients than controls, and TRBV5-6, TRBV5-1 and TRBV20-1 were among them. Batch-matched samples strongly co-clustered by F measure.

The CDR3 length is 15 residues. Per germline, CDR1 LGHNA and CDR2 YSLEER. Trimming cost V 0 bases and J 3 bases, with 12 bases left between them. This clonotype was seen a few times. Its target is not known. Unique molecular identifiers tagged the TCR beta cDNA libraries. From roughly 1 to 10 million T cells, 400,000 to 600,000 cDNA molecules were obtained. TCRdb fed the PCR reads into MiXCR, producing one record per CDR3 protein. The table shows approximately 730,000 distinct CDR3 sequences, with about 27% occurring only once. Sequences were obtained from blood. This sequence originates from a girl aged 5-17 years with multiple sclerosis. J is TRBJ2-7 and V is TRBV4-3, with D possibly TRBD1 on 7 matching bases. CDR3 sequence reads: CASSQDSRGDYEQYF. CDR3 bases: TGCGCCAGCAGCCAAGATTCCAGGGGGGACTACGAGCAGTACTTC.